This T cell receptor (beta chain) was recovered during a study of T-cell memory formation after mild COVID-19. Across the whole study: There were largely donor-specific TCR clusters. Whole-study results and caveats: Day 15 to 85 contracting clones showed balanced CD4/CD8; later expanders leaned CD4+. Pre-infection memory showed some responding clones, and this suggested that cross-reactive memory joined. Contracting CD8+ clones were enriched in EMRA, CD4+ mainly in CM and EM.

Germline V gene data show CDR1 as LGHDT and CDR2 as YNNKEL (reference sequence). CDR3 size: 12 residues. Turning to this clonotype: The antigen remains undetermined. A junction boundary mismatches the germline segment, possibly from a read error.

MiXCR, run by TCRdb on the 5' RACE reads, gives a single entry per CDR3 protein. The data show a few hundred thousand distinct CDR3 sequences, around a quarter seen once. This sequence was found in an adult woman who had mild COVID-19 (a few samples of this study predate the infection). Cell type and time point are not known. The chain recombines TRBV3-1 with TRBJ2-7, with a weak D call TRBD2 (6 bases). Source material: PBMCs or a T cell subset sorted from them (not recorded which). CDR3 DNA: TGTGCCAGCAGCCAAGTTTGGTCCGGGACTTTCTTC. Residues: CASSQVWSGTFF.